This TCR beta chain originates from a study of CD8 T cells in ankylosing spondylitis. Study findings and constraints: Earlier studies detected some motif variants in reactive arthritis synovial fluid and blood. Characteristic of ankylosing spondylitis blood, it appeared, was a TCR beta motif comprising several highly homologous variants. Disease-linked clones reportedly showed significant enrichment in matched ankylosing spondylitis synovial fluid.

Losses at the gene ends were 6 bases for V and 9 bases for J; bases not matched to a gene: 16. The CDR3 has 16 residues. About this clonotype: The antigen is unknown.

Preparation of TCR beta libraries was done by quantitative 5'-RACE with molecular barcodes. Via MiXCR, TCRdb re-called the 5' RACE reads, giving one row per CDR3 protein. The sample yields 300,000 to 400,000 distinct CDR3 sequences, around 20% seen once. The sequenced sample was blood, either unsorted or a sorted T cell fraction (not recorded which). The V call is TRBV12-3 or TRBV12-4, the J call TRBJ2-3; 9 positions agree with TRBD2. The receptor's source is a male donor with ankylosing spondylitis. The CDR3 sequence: CASRTGGRVRRDTQYF. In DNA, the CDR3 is TGTGCCAGCAGGACCGGCGGGAGGGTCCGGAGGGACACGCAGTATTTT.